This T cell receptor beta chain was sequenced during a study of siplizumab effects on memory and regulatory T cells. Germline V lookup: CDR1 SGDLS, CDR2 YYNGEE. V shed 0 bases and J shed 0 bases, with 4 bases lying between them. The CDR3 contains 13 residues. Repertoires were generated with immunoSEQ multiplex PCR, while TCRdb's copy carries only in-frame clones and drops some. The data hold approximately 70,000 clones, with more than 80% observed a single time. This receptor was identified in a human donor in good health. Specimen: CD8+ T cells sorted from blood. The chain combines TRBV9 with TRBJ2-7; no firm D call. CDR3 amino acids: CASSVASSYEQYF. The CDR3, as DNA: TGTGCCAGCAGCGTAGCAAGCTCCTACGAGCAGTACTTC.